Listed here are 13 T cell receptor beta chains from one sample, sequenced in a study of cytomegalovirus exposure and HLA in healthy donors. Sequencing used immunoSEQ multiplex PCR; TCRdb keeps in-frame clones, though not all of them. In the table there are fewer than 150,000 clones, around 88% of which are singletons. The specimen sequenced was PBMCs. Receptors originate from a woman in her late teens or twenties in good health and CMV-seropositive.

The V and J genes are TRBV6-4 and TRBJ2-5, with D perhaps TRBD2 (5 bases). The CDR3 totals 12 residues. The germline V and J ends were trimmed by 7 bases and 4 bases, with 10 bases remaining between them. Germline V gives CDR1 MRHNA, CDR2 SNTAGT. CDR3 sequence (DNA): TGTGCCAGCATGTCCGGAGGAGAGACCCAGTACTTC. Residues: CASMSGGETQYF.

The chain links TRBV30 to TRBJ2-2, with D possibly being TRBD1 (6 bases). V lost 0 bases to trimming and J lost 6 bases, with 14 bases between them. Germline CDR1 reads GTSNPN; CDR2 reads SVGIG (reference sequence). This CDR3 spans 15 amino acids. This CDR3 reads CAWSVRGLGSGELFF. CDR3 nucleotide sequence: TGTGCCTGGAGTGTCAGGGGTCTAGGATCCGGGGAGCTGTTTTTT.

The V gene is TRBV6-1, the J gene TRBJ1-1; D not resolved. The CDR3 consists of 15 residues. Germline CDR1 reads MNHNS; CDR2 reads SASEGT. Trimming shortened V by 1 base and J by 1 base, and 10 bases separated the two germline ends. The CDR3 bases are TGTGCCAGCAGTGAAGGAGGCCTTGGGAACACTGAAGCTTTCTTT. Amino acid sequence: CASSEGGLGNTEAFF.

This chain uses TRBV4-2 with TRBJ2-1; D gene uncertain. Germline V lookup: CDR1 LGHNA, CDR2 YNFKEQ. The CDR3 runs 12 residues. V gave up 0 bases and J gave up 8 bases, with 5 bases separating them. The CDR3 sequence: CASSQDRDEQFF. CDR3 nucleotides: TGTGCCAGCAGCCAAGATCGGGATGAGCAGTTCTTC.

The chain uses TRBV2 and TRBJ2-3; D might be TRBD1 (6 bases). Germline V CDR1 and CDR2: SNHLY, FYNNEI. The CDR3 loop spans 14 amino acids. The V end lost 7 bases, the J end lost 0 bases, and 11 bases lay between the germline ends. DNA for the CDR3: TGTGCCAGCATCAGGGGCACTAGCACAGATACGCAGTATTTT. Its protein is CASIRGTSTDTQYF.

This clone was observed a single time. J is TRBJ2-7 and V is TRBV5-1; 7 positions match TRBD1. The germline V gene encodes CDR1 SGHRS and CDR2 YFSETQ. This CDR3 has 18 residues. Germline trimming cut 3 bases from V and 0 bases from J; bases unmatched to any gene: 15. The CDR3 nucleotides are TGCGCCAGCAGCTCCGGCTTCTACAGGGGCCCGAGCTCCTACGAGCAGTACTTC. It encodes CASSSGFYRGPSSYEQYF.

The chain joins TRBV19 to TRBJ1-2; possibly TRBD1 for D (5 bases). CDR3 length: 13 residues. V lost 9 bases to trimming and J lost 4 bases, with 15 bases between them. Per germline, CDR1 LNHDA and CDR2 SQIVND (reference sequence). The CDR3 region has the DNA TGTGCCAGCACCCAGGGAAGAGGCTATGGCTACACCTTC. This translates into CASTQGRGYGYTF.

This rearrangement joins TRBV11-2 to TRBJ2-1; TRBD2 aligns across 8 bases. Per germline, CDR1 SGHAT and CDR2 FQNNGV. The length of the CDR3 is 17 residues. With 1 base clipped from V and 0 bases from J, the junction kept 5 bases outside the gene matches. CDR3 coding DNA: TGTGCCAGCAGCTTAGCTCGCGGGGGGATCTCCTACAATGAGCAGTTCTTC. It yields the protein CASSLARGGISYNEQFF.

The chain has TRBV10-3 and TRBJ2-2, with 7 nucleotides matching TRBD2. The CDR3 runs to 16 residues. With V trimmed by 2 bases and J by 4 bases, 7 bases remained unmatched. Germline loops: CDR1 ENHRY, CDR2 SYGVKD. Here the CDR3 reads CAISETSVMSTGELFF. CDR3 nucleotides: TGTGCCATCAGTGAGACTAGCGTAATGTCCACCGGGGAGCTGTTTTTT.

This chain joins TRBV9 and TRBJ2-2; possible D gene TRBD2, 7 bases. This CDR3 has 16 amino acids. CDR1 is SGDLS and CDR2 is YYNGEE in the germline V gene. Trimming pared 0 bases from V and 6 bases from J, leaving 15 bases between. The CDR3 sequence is CASSVGGGGSAGELFF. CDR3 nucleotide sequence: TGTGCCAGCAGCGTAGGCGGGGGCGGGAGTGCCGGGGAGCTGTTTTTT.

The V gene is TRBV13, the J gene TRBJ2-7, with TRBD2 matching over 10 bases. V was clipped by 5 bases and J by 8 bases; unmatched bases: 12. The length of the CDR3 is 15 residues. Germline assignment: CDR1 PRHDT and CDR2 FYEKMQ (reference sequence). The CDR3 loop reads CASSKTSGVAGQQYF. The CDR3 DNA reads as TGTGCCAGCAGCAAAACTAGCGGGGTGGCAGGGCAGCAGTACTTC.

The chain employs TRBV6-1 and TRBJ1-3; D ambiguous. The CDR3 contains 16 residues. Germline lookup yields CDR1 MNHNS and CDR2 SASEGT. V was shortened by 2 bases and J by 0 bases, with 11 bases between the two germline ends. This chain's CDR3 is CASSEPVSYSGNTIYF. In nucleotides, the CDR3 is TGTGCCAGCAGTGAACCTGTCAGTTACTCTGGAAACACCATATATTTT.

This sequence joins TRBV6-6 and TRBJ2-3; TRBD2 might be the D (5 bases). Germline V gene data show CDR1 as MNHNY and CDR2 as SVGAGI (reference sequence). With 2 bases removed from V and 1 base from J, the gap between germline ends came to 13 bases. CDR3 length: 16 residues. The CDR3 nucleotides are TGTGCCAGCAGTTACGTAGGGAGTTACCGCACAGATACGCAGTATTTT. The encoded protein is CASSYVGSYRTDTQYF.